Presented here are 25 T cell receptor beta chains from one specimen sequenced in a study of human T cells and chemical hapten exposure. The time point was: patch test 1, 2 weeks after DPC sensitization. Treatment of the sample: therapeutic diphenylcyclopropenone sensitization with weekly scalp DPC. The study extracted total RNA from unfractionated whole blood. TCRdb itself ran the RACE reads through MiXCR, one entry per CDR3 protein. The sample holds around 39,000 distinct CDR3 sequences, more than 6% seen once. Material: whole blood, obtained in connection with sensitization to the hapten diphenylcyclopropenone (DPC). Every receptor here comes from a woman aged 30 to 39 with alopecia areata. Some clones in this sample may be carry-over from other donors' samples.

J is TRBJ2-5 and V is TRBV7-9; D call uncertain. The CDR3 covers 15 residues. Germline V gives CDR1 SEHNR, CDR2 FQNEAQ (reference sequence). V lost 1 base to trimming and J lost 3 bases, with 12 bases between them. CDR3 bases: TGTGCCAGCAGCTTAGACGGGCGGACGAAAGAGACCCAGTACTTC. Translated: CASSLDGRTKETQYF. Variable domain in full (rest from reference TRBV7-9 and TRBJ2-5): DTGVSQNPRHKITKRGQNVTFRCDPISEHNRLYWYRQTLGQGPEFLTYFQNEAQLEKSRLLSDRFSAERPKGSFSTLEIQRTEQGDSAMYLCASSLDGRTKETQYFGPGTRLLVL.

This clonotype occurred many times. The chain carries TRBV20-1 and TRBJ1-6, with a weak D call TRBD1 (6 bases). Trimming removed 6 bases from V and 0 bases from J, with 15 bases in between. CDR1 DFQATT and CDR2 SNEGSKA come from the germline V gene (reference sequence). The CDR3 loop spans 16 amino acids. The CDR3 sequence: CSAKTGSSSYNSPLHF. Here the CDR3 DNA reads TGCAGTGCAAAAACAGGGTCAAGCTCCTATAATTCACCCCTCCACTTT.

The rearrangement joins TRBV6-2 or TRBV6-3 to TRBJ2-7; D possibly uses TRBD1 or TRBD2 (5 bases each). The CDR3 consists of 13 residues. V lost 4 bases, J lost 5 bases, and 12 bases lay in between. Per germline, CDR1 MNHEY and CDR2 SVGEGT. The CDR3 sequence: CASSLGPVNEQYF. The CDR3 region has the DNA TGTGCCAGCAGTTTGGGACCCGTTAACGAGCAGTACTTC.

This clonotype was detected ten times or more. The CDR3 protein is CASSAYLPASTDTQYF. As DNA, the CDR3 is TGTGCCAGCAGTGCCTACCTACCAGCTAGCACAGATACGCAGTATTTT. The chain uses TRBV28 and TRBJ2-3; D gene unclear. The CDR3 runs 16 residues. Germline CDR1 MDHEN, CDR2 SYDVKM. The ends were cut back, 5 bases at V and 0 bases at J, with 15 bases in the middle.

This clonotype was observed a handful of times. This rearrangement joins TRBV12-3 or TRBV12-4 to TRBJ2-3, with D maybe TRBD1 (6 bases). This CDR3 has 16 residues. Trimming cost V 6 bases and J 1 base, with 17 bases left between them. Here the CDR3 DNA reads TGTGCCAGCAGGATCCAAGGGGGATTAGGCACAGATACGCAGTATTTT. Encoded protein: CASRIQGGLGTDTQYF.

This clonotype was counted many times. The junction departs from the called germline gene at one end, perhaps through a read error. The chain recombines TRBV12-3 or TRBV12-4 with TRBJ2-7, with 7 bases identical to TRBD1. The CDR3 spans 13 residues. The CDR3 sequence: CASREDRSLRVSF. CDR3 sequence (DNA): TGTGCCAGCAGGGAGGACAGGTCTCTACGAGTATCCTTC.

The chain employs TRBV12-3 or TRBV12-4 and TRBJ2-1, with 7 positions matching TRBD1. The CDR3 spans 12 residues. V was clipped by 5 bases and J by 8 bases; unmatched bases: 3. This CDR3 is CASSRQGYEQFF. The CDR3 DNA sequence: TGTGCCAGCAGTCGACAGGGCTATGAGCAGTTCTTC.

This chain links TRBV5-1 with TRBJ2-7; D may be TRBD2 (5 bases). This CDR3 region has 14 residues. The germline gives CDR1 SGHRS, CDR2 YFSETQ. The V gene lost 0 bases and the J gene lost 2 bases, with 9 bases spanning the gap. The CDR3 sequence: CASSLEGSPYEQYF. In DNA form, the CDR3 reads TGCGCCAGCAGCTTGGAAGGGAGCCCCTACGAGCAGTACTTC.

The table lists this clonotype with a few counts. The chain combines TRBV6-6 with TRBJ1-5; D not resolved. The germline V and J ends were trimmed by 5 bases and 7 bases, with 15 bases remaining between them. Germline V gives CDR1 MNHNY, CDR2 SVGAGI (reference sequence). The CDR3 runs 14 residues. CDR3 in amino acids: CASSPPEDGQPQHF. CDR3 bases: TGTGCCAGCAGTCCTCCGGAGGACGGCCAGCCCCAGCATTTT.

This clonotype was seen a few times. This chain links TRBV4-3 with TRBJ1-5; D is ambiguous. Germline CDR1 is LGHNA and CDR2 is YSLEER. The CDR3 extends over 16 amino acids. V shed 1 base and J shed 5 bases, with 15 bases lying between them. CDR3 region: CASSQGQRDWDQPQHF. The CDR3 DNA reads as TGCGCCAGCAGCCAAGGACAAAGGGATTGGGATCAGCCCCAGCATTTT.

This clonotype was seen at least ten times. This chain links TRBV3-1 with TRBJ1-4, with D uncertain. The germline V gene has CDR1 LGHDT and CDR2 YNNKEL (reference sequence). This CDR3 has 16 residues. The V gene lost 4 bases and the J gene lost 4 bases, with 16 bases spanning the gap. The CDR3: CASSRNLSGFNEKLFF. CDR3 nucleotides: TGTGCCAGCAGCCGCAACCTATCGGGGTTTAATGAAAAACTGTTTTTT. The whole variable domain, filled in from reference TRBV3-1 and TRBJ1-4, reads DTAVSQTPKYLVTQMGNDKSIKCEQNLGHDTMYWYKQDSKKFLKIMFSYNNKELIINETVPNRFSPKSPDKAHLNLHINSLELGDSAVYFCASSRNLSGFNEKLFFGSGTQLSVL.

This clonotype has ten or more counts. The chain is built from TRBV12-3 or TRBV12-4 and TRBJ1-4, with D perhaps TRBD1 (6 bases). There are 12 residues in the CDR3. The ends were cut back, 5 bases at V and 6 bases at J, with 7 bases in the middle. CDR3 in DNA: TGTGCCAGCAGTACAGGGTATGAAAAACTGTTTTTT. Its protein is CASSTGYEKLFF.

Many counts were recorded for this clonotype. The chain carries TRBV10-3 and TRBJ1-2, with 7 nucleotides matching TRBD1. CDR1 ENHRY and CDR2 SYGVKD come from the germline V gene. This CDR3 comprises 15 residues. V dropped 0 bases and J dropped 8; count of bases not matched to a gene: 9. CDR3: CAISESRDRVNGYTF. The CDR3 bases are TGTGCCATCAGTGAGTCACGAGACAGGGTCAACGGCTACACCTTC.

This clonotype occurred a few times. The genes are TRBV12-3 or TRBV12-4 and TRBJ2-7; maybe TRBD1 (5 bases). V lost 3 bases to trimming and J lost 4 bases, with 13 bases between them. The CDR3 has 14 residues. The CDR3 sequence: CASSFARASYEQYF. The CDR3 nucleotides are TGTGCCAGCAGTTTTGCCAGGGCAAGTTACGAGCAGTACTTC.

The CDR3 DNA reads TGCGCCAGCAGCTTTTGGGACGCCCAACGGCCGGGGAGGCACAATGAGCAGTTCTTC. This codes for CASSFWDAQRPGRHNEQFF. The chain joins TRBV5-1 to TRBJ2-1; D might be TRBD2 (6 bases). The CDR3 contains 19 residues. Germline CDR1 is SGHRS and CDR2 is YFSETQ. The germline V and J ends were trimmed by 2 bases and 5 bases, with 26 bases remaining between them.

This clonotype has ten or more counts. The V call is TRBV25-1, the J call TRBJ2-7; 7 bases agree with TRBD1. The CDR3 totals 14 residues. Unmatched junction bases numbered 12, after V lost 7 bases and J lost 6 bases. Germline CDR1 reads MGHDK; CDR2 reads SYGVNS. The CDR3 here is CASTPDRAGGEQYF. CDR3 nucleotides: TGTGCCAGCACCCCCGACAGGGCAGGGGGCGAGCAGTACTTC.

There are many counts of this clonotype. V gene TRBV12-3 or TRBV12-4 combines with J gene TRBJ1-1, with D perhaps matching TRBD1 (5 bases). CDR3 size: 14 residues. V lost 5 bases to trimming and J lost 8 bases, with 18 bases between them. The CDR3 DNA sequence: TGTGCCAGCAGTGGGGACCGGGTAAAGGTAGAAGCTTTCTTT. Translation: CASSGDRVKVEAFF.

The rearrangement links TRBV6-6 to TRBJ2-3; tentatively, D is TRBD1 (5 bases). This CDR3 contains 15 residues. Trimming took off 0 bases at V and 5 bases at J, with 12 bases between the two ends. Germline lookup yields CDR1 MNHNY and CDR2 SVGAGI (reference sequence). The CDR3 loop is CASSYSPGSVDTQYF. The CDR3 DNA is TGTGCCAGCAGTTACTCCCCAGGGTCGGTAGATACGCAGTATTTT.

Turning to this clonotype: One junction end does not reproduce the germline sequence, and a read error may be involved. The V and J genes are TRBV7-2 and TRBJ2-7; the match to TRBD2 covers 14 bases. The CDR3 sequence is 14 residues long. Germline CDR1 SGHTA, CDR2 FQGNSA. The CDR3 coding sequence is TGTGCCAGCAGCTCGGGACTAGCGGGGGCCCGCGTCGGTTTC. This sequence encodes CASSSGLAGARVGF.

This clonotype was recorded a few times. The chain couples TRBV4-2 to TRBJ2-3; tentative D call: TRBD1 (6 bases). Germline-derived CDR1 and CDR2 are LGHNA and YNFKEQ. The CDR3 runs to 16 residues. V was shortened by 1 base and J by 2 bases, with 13 bases between the two germline ends. DNA for the CDR3: TGTGCCAGCAGCCAAGGGGGGCCGGGGCACACAGATACGCAGTATTTT. Encoded protein: CASSQGGPGHTDTQYF.

This clonotype was counted between two and nine times. The chain joins TRBV30 to TRBJ2-2; TRBD1 agrees at 8 bases. There are 16 residues in the CDR3. V was clipped by 2 bases and J by 0 bases; unmatched bases: 5. Germline V gene data show CDR1 as GTSNPN and CDR2 as SVGIG (reference sequence). CDR3 amino acids: CAWSHNRGTNTGELFF. The CDR3 DNA reads as TGTGCCTGGAGTCACAACAGGGGGACGAACACCGGGGAGCTGTTTTTT.

This clonotype appeared a few times. The genes are TRBV5-1 and TRBJ2-6; 9 nucleotides agree with TRBD1. V lost 2 bases to trimming and J lost 0 bases; unmatched junction nucleotides: 6. The CDR3 is 18 amino acids. Germline V gene lookup returns CDR1 SGHRS and CDR2 YFSETQ. The CDR3 sequence is CASSFKGGQGSGANVLTF. For the CDR3, the DNA is TGCGCCAGCAGCTTTAAGGGGGGACAGGGCTCTGGGGCCAACGTCCTGACTTTC. Drawing the rest from reference TRBV5-1 and TRBJ2-6, the complete variable domain is KAGVTQTPRYLIKTRGQQVTLSCSPISGHRSVSWYQQTPGQGLQFLFEYFSETQRNKGNFPGRFSGRQFSNSRSEMNVSTLELGDSALYLCASSFKGGQGSGANVLTFGAGSRLTVL.

A few counts support this clonotype. This rearrangement joins TRBV12-3 or TRBV12-4 to TRBJ2-2, with D perhaps given as TRBD1 or TRBD2 (7 bases each). Trimming shortened V by 2 bases and J by 4 bases, and 11 bases separated the two germline ends. The CDR3 covers 15 residues. CDR3 bases: TGTGCCAGCAGTTTACAGGGGGGGACCACCGGGGAGCTGTTTTTT. Translating gives CASSLQGGTTGELFF.

This clonotype was detected only a few times. This rearrangement joins TRBV12-1 to TRBJ1-3; TRBD1 is the table's D call, not checked against the DNA. TRBV12-1 is a pseudogene segment. The CDR3 loop spans 16 amino acids. The CDR3 region is CASSFLDTDSGNTIYF. The CDR3 DNA is TGTGCCAGCAGCTTCTTGGACACTGACTCTGGAAACACCATATATTTT.

In this sample, this clonotype turned up a few times. This chain joins TRBV5-1 and TRBJ2-1, with D possibly matching TRBD2 (6 bases). CDR1 and CDR2 (germline): SGHRS, YFSETQ. The CDR3 length is 16 residues. The germline V and J ends were trimmed by 2 bases and 0 bases, with 12 bases remaining between them. The CDR3 region is CASSLSGLSSYNEQFF. CDR3 nucleotides: TGCGCCAGCAGCTTAAGCGGGCTCAGCTCCTACAATGAGCAGTTCTTC.